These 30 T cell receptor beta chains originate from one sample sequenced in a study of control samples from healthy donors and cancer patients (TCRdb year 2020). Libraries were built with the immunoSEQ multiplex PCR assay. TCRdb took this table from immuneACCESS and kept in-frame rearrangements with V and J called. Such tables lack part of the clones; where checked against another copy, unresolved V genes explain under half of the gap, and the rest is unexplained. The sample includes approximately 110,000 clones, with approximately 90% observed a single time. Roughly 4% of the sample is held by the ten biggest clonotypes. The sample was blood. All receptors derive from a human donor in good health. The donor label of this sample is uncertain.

CDR3: CASSQKASDTQYF. CDR3 sequence (DNA): TGTGCCAGCTCTCAGAAAGCCTCAGATACGCAGTATTTT. The J gene is TRBJ2-3, the V gene TRBV18; D call uncertain. CDR3 length: 13 residues. In germline, CDR1 is KGHSH, CDR2 LQKENI. The V end lost 6 bases, the J end lost 4 bases, and 11 bases lay between the germline ends.

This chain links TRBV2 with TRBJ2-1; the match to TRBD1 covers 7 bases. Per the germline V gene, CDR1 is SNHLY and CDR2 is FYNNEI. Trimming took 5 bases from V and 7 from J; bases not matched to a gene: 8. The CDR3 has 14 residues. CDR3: CASSFTGTANEQFF. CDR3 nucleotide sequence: TGTGCCAGCAGTTTTACCGGGACAGCTAATGAGCAGTTCTTC.

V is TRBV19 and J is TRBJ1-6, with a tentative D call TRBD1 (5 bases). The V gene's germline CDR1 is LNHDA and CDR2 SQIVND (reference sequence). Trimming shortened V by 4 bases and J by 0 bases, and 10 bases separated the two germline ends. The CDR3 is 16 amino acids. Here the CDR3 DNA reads TGTGCCAGTAGTAGGGACTCAAGCTCCTATAATTCACCCCTCCACTTT. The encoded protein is CASSRDSSSYNSPLHF.

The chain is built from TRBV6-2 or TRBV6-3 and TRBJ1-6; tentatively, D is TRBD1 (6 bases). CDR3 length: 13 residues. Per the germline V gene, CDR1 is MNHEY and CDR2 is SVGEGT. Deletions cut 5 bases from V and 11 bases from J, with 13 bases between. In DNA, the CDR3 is TGTGCCAGCAGTAACAGGGTTGGTGCACCCCTCCACTTT. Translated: CASSNRVGAPLHF.

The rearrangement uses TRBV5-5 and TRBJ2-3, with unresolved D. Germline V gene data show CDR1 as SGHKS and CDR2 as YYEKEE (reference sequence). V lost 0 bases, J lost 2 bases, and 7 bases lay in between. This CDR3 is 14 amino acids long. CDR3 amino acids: CASSLEGPTDTQYF. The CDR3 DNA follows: TGTGCCAGCAGCTTGGAGGGCCCCACAGATACGCAGTATTTT.

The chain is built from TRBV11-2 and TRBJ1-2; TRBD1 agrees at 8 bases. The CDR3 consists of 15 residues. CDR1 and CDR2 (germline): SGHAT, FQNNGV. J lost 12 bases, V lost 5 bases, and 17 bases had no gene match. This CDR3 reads CASSLQGQGAYRHTF. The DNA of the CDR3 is TGTGCCAGCAGCCTCCAAGGACAGGGAGCCTATCGCCACACCTTC.

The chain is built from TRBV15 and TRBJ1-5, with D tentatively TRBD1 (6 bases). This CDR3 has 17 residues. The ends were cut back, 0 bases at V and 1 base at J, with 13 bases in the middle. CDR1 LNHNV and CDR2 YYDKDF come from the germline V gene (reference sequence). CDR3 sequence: CATSRDLTGRSNQPQHF. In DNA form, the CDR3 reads TGTGCCACCAGCAGAGATCTGACAGGACGGAGCAATCAGCCCCAGCATTTT.

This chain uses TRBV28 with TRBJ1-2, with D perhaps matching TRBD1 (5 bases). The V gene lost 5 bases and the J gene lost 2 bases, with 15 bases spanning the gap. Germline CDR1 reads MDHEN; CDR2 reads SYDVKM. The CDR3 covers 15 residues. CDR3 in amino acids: CASSPDSRLNYGYTF. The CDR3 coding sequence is TGTGCCAGCAGTCCCGACAGTCGACTGAACTATGGCTACACCTTC.

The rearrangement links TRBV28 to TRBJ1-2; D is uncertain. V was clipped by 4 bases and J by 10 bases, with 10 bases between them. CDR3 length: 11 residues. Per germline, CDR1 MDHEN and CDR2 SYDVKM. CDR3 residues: CASSSLRFYTF. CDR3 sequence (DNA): TGTGCCAGCAGTTCCCTGAGGTTCTACACCTTC.

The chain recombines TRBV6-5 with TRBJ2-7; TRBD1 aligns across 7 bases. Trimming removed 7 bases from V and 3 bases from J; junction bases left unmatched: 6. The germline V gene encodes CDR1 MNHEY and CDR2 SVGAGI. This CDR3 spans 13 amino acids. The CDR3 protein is CASIQDRLYEQYF. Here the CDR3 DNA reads TGTGCCAGCATCCAGGACAGGCTCTACGAGCAGTACTTC.

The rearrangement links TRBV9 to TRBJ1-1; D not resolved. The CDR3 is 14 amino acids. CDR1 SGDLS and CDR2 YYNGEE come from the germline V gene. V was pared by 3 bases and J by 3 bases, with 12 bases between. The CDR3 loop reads CASSARVTDTEAFF. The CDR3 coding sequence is TGTGCCAGCAGCGCAAGGGTGACGGACACTGAAGCTTTCTTT.

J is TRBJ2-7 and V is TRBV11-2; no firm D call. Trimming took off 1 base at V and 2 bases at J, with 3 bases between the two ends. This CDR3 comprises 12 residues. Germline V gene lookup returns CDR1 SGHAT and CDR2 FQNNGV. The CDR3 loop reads CASSLGTYEQYF. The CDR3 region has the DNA TGTGCCAGCAGCTTAGGGACCTACGAGCAGTACTTC.

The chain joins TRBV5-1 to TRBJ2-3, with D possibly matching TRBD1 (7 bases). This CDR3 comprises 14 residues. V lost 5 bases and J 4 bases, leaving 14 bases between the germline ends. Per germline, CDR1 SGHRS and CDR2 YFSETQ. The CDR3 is CASRVQGRPDTQYF. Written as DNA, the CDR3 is TGCGCCAGCAGGGTACAGGGGAGGCCAGATACGCAGTATTTT.

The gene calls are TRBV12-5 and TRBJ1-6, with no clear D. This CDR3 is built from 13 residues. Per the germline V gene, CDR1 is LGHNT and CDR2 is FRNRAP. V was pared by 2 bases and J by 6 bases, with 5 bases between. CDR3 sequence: CASGLQINSPLHF. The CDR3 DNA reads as TGTGCTAGTGGTTTGCAAATTAATTCACCCCTCCACTTT.

The CDR3 sequence: CASSIVAGNTIYF. The CDR3, as DNA: TGTGCCAGTAGTATCGTCGCTGGAAACACCATATATTTT. This chain links TRBV19 with TRBJ1-3; D remains ambiguous. Germline V lookup: CDR1 LNHDA, CDR2 SQIVND (reference sequence). The length of the CDR3 is 13 residues. Trimming cost V 3 bases and J 2 bases, with 5 bases left between them.

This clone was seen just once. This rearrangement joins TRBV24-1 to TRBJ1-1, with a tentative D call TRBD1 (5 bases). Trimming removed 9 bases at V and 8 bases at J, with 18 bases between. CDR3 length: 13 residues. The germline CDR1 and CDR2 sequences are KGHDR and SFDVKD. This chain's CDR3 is CATRDPFSREAFF. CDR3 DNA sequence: TGTGCCACCCGGGACCCATTTTCGAGGGAAGCTTTCTTT.

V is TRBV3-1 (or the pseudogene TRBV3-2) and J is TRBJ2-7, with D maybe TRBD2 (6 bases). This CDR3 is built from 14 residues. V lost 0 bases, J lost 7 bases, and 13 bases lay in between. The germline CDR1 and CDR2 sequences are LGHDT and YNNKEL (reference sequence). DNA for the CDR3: TGTGCCAGCAGCCAAGATCCCGGGGACTGGGAGCAGTACTTC. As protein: CASSQDPGDWEQYF.

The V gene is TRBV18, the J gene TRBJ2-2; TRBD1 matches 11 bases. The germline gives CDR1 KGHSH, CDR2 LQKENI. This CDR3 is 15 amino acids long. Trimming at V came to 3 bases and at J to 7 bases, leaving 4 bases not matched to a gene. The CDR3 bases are TGTGCCAGCTCACCGGACAGGGGGCAAGGCGGGGAGCTGTTTTTT. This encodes CASSPDRGQGGELFF.

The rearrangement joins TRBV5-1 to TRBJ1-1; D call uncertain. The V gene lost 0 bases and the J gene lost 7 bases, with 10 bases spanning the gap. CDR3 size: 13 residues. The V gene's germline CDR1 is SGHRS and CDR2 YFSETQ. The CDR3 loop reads CASSLGYRGEAFF. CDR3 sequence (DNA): TGCGCCAGCAGCTTGGGCTACAGAGGTGAAGCTTTCTTT.

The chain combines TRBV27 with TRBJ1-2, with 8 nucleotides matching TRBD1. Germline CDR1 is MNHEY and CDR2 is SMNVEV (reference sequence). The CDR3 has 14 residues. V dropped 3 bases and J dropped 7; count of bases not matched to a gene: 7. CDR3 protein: CASSFSRGLGGYTF. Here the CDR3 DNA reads TGTGCCAGCAGTTTCAGCAGGGGGCTTGGTGGCTACACCTTC.

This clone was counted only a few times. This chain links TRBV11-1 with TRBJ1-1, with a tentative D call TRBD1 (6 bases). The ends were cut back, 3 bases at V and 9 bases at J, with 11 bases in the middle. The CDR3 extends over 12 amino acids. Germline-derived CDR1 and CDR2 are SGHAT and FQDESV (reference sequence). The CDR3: CASSFRGGKAFF. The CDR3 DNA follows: TGTGCCAGCAGCTTCAGGGGAGGAAAAGCTTTCTTT.

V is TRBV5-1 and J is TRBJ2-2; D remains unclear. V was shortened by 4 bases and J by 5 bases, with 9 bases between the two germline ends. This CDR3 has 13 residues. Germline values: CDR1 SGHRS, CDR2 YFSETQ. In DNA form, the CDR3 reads TGCGCCAGCAGCGTGACCGATACCGGGGAGCTGTTTTTT. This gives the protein CASSVTDTGELFF.

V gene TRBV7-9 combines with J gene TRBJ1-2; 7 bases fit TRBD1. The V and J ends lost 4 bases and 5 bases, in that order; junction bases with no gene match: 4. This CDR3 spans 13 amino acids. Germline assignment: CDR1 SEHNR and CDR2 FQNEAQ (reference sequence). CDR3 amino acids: CASSSGTAYGYTF. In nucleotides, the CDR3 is TGTGCCAGCAGCTCCGGGACAGCTTATGGCTACACCTTC.

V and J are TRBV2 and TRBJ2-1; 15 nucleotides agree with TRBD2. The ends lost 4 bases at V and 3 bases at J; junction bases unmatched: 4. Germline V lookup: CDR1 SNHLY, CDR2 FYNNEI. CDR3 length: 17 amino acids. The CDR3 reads CASSAGLAGGNYNEQFF. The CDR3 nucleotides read TGTGCCAGCAGTGCCGGACTAGCGGGGGGGAACTACAATGAGCAGTTCTTC.

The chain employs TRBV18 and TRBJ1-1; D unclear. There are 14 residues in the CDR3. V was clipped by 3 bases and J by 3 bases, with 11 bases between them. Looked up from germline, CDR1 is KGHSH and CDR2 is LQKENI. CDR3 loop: CASSPERSYTEAFF. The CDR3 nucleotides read TGTGCCAGCTCACCGGAGCGGAGCTACACTGAAGCTTTCTTT.

The CDR3 DNA reads as TGTGCCAGTACCCCTCCGACAGGGGGAAATTCACCCCTCCACTTT. Its protein is CASTPPTGGNSPLHF. The rearrangement links TRBV19 to TRBJ1-6, with TRBD1 identical over 9 bases. The length of the CDR3 is 15 residues. J lost 7 bases, V lost 7 bases, and 8 bases had no gene match. Germline CDR1 is LNHDA and CDR2 is SQIVND (reference sequence).

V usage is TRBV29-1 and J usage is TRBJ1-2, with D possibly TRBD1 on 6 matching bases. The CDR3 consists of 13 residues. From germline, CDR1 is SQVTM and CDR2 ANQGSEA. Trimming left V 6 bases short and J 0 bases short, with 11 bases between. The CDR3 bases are TGCAGCGTGGCTCAGGGGACTAACTATGGCTACACCTTC. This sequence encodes CSVAQGTNYGYTF.

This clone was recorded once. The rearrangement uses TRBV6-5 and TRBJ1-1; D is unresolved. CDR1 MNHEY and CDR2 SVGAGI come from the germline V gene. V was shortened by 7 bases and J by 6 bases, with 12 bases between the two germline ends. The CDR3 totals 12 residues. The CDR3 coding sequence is TGTGCCAGCACCGAGATCGGGTCTGAAGCTTTCTTT. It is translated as CASTEIGSEAFF.

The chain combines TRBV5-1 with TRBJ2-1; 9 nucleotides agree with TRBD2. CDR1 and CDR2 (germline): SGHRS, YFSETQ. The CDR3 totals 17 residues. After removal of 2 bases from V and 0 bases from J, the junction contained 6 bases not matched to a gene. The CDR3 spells CASSFGSGGNSYNEQFF. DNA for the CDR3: TGCGCCAGCAGCTTCGGTAGCGGGGGAAACTCCTACAATGAGCAGTTCTTC.

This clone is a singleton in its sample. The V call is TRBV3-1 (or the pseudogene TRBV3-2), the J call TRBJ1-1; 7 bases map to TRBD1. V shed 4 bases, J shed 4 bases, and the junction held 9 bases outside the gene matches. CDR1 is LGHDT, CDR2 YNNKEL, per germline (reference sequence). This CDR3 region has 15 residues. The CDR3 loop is CASSLYTGETTEAFF. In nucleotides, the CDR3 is TGTGCCAGCAGCCTGTATACAGGGGAGACCACTGAAGCTTTCTTT.